This TCR beta chain was identified in a study of monozygotic twins with inflammatory bowel disease. Each CDR3 protein gets one entry in TCRdb, which reprocessed the 5' RACE reads and gives no DNA. The clone table shows hundreds of thousands of distinct CDR3 sequences, with the ten largest holding 2% to 2.5%. Germline assignment: CDR1 SEHNR and CDR2 FQNEAQ (reference sequence). CDR3 size: 13 residues. The receptor was derived from a human donor with ulcerative colitis or Crohn's disease, or a healthy co-twin of an affected twin (not recorded which). Material for sequencing was blood. The chain joins TRBV7-9 to TRBJ2-1; the TCRdb D gene call, TRBD1, has no DNA to confirm it. Here the CDR3 reads CASSNGINNEQFF.